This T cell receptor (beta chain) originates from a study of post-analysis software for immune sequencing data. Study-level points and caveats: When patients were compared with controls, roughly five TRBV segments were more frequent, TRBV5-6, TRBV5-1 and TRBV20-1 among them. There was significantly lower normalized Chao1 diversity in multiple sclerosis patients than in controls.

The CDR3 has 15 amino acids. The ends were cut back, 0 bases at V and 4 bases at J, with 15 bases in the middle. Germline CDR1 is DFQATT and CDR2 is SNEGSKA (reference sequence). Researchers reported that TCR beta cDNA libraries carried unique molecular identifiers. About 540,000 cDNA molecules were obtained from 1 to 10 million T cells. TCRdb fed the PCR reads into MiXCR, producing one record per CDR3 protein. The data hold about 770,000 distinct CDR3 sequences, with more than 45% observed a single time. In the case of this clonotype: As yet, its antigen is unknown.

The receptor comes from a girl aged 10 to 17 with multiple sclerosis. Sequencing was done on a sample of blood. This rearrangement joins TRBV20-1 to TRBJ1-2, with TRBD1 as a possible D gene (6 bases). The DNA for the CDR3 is TGCAGTGCTAGAGACCACAGGGTAAAAGGCTATGGCTACACCTTC. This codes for CSARDHRVKGYGYTF.